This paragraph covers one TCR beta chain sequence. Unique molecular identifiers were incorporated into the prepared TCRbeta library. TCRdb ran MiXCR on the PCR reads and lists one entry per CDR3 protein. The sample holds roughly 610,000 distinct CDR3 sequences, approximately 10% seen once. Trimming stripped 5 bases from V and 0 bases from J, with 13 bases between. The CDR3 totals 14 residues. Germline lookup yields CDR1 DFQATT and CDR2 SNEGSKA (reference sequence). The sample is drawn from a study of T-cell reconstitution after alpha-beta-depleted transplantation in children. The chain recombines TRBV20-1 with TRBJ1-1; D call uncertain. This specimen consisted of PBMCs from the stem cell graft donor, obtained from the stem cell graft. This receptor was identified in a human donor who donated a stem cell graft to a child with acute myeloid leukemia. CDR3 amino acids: CSAFRDSLNTEAFF. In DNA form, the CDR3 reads TGCAGTGCTTTCCGGGATTCTTTGAACACTGAAGCTTTCTTT.